This T cell receptor (beta chain) comes out of a study of early T cells in non-severe SARS-CoV-2 infection (dated by TCRdb to the early 2020s). Context from the whole study: Bulk RNA from unsorted whole blood was used for TCR sequencing, so alpha and beta chains could not be paired.

Library construction relied on 5' RACE. Data came from a NextSeq 500. In the TCR library protocol, unique molecular identifiers were attached to individual cDNA molecules to correct for PCR bias and sequencing error. Sequencing covered both TCR alpha and beta chains, and within each sample the abundances of alpha and beta sequences were tightly co-correlated. For the original study's pipeline: V gene, J gene and CDR3 annotation of TCR sequences was performed with Decombinator V4. Expanded TCRs were defined as changing significantly between any two time points under a Poisson model with p below 0.0001. TCR abundances were normalised to the total number of TCRs sequenced per sample and expressed as counts per million. TRAV1-2 paired with TRAJ12, TRAJ20 or TRAJ33 defined MAIT TCRs, while TRAV10 paired with TRAJ18 defined iNKT TCRs. VDJdb, accessed 1 November 2021, was searched for CMV, EBV and SARS-CoV-2 annotated TCRs, with TCRs annotated for multiple antigens excluded. TCRdb itself trimmed the public reads at Q25 with fastp, ran MiXCR and retained productive beta chains. Rows are combined by CDR3 protein, so each entry shows the most common genes and DNA. For this entry, the V and J calls and clone size follow TCRdb and not the study's own pipeline. The table for this sample lists 30,000 to 40,000 distinct CDR3 sequences; roughly 6% of them were counted only once. The ten largest clones represent roughly 7.1% of the sample.

On the study overall, not on this receptor specifically: VDJdb matching was skewed toward anti-spike CD8 responses and likely underestimated virus-specific expansions, missing private and CD4 specificities.

A case-control design nested within a healthcare worker cohort in London, UK, was used, with weekly nasopharyngeal swab PCR tests and blood sampling performed. Healthcare workers were recruited between 23 and 31 March 2020, during the week of the UK lockdown, and were followed weekly for up to roughly 15 weeks. From the cysteine up to the phenylalanine, the CDR3 has a length of 15 residues. The DNA shown is the 45-base CDR3, in frame from base 1. The germline V gene (reference sequence) yields LNHNV for CDR1 and YYDKDF for CDR2. V was cut back by 2 bases and J by 4 bases, leaving a gap of 15 bases between them. This clonotype was seen many times. Its binding antigen is unknown. Base quality data are lacking; no much larger clone is found one base away.

The sample comprised whole blood. The TCR was taken from an adult who was a healthcare worker with PCR-confirmed SARS-CoV-2 infection or an uninfected control (not recorded which). The chain is made from TRBV15 and TRBJ2-7; the D gene is perhaps TRBD1 or TRBD2, as each covers 5 bases. The bases read TGTGCCACCAGCAGAAACGCTGGGGGAGTATACGAGCAGTACTTC. It encodes CATSRNAGGVYEQYF.